These 18 T cell receptor beta chains came from one sample sequenced in a study of T cells after yellow fever vaccination. TCRdb ran MiXCR on the 5' RACE reads and lists one entry per CDR3 protein. The sample contains 160,000 or so distinct CDR3 sequences, about 7% of which appear only once. This specimen consisted of CD4+ T cells sorted from PBMCs, obtained 5 days after the first yellow fever vaccination. These receptors all come from a man aged 18 to 29 who received the YFV17D yellow fever vaccine.

Comments on this clonotype: A much larger clone differs by one base, so this may be a read error. The chain carries TRBV13 and TRBJ2-1, with D unresolved. The length of the CDR3 is 12 residues. Germline V gene data show CDR1 as PRHDT and CDR2 as FYEKMQ (reference sequence). The CDR3 reads CASSSMVNEQLF. The CDR3 DNA sequence: TGTGCCAGCAGCTCCATGGTCAATGAGCAGTTATTC.

The V gene is TRBV5-1, the J gene TRBJ1-2, with a possible D match to TRBD1 (5 bases). The germline V gene has CDR1 SGHRS and CDR2 YFSETQ. Trimming took 0 bases from V and 4 from J, leaving 19 bases between them. The CDR3 is 17 amino acids. In DNA form, the CDR3 reads TGCGCCAGCAGCTTGGAGTGGGACCGACCCCTTGGCTATGGCTACACCTTC. Translated: CASSLEWDRPLGYGYTF. Supplemented by reference TRBV5-1 and TRBJ1-2, the full variable domain reads KAGVTQTPRYLIKTRGQQVTLSCSPISGHRSVSWYQQTPGQGLQFLFEYFSETQRNKGNFPGRFSGRQFSNSRSEMNVSTLELGDSALYLCASSLEWDRPLGYGYTFGSGTRLTVV.

Only a few counts were recorded for this clonotype. The V call is TRBV7-8, the J call TRBJ2-7; 7 nucleotides agree with TRBD1. The junction had 9 bases not matched to a gene; V was cut back by 4 bases and J by 0 bases. CDR3 length equals 16 residues. The germline gives CDR1 SGHVS, CDR2 FQNEAQ. The CDR3 nucleotides read TGTGCCAGCAGCTCGGGACAGCTTTTATTCTCCTACGAGCAGTACTTC. This sequence encodes CASSSGQLLFSYEQYF.

This clonotype was detected ten times or more. The genes are TRBV7-2 and TRBJ2-3, with D perhaps matching TRBD2 (5 bases). The length of the CDR3 is 14 residues. Germline V lookup: CDR1 SGHTA, CDR2 FQGNSA. V was trimmed by 4 bases and J by 4 bases, leaving 12 bases between them. This CDR3 reads CASSSGLLPDTQYF. In nucleotides, the CDR3 is TGTGCCAGCAGCTCCGGACTGCTGCCAGATACGCAGTATTTT.

This clonotype was detected many times. The V gene is TRBV18, the J gene TRBJ2-2, with 7 bases matching TRBD1. The CDR3 runs 15 residues. V gave up 1 base and J gave up 4 bases; unmatched junction bases: 3. The germline V gene has CDR1 KGHSH and CDR2 LQKENI. CDR3 coding DNA: TGTGCCAGCTCACCACAACAGGGGACCACCGGGGAGCTGTTTTTT. Its protein is CASSPQQGTTGELFF.

This clonotype was detected many times. This chain links TRBV27 with TRBJ2-2; TRBD2 aligns across 7 bases. The V gene end was trimmed by 10 bases and the J gene end by 1 base; junction bases not matched to a gene: 9. This CDR3 is built from 15 residues. Germline values: CDR1 MNHEY, CDR2 SMNVEV (reference sequence). The DNA for the CDR3 is TGTGCCACGGGACTATGGCAGTTGAACACCGGGGAGCTGTTTTTT. Its protein product is CATGLWQLNTGELFF.

This clonotype came up many times. The V and J genes are TRBV7-2 and TRBJ1-4; D unclear. The CDR3 extends over 15 amino acids. Trimming took 6 bases from V and 4 from J, leaving 15 bases between them. Germline CDR1 and CDR2: SGHTA and FQGNSA. CDR3: CASSLGLAGNEKLFF. The CDR3 DNA reads TGTGCCAGCAGTTTGGGCCTGGCTGGTAATGAAAAACTGTTTTTT.

This clonotype occurred a few times. The chain carries TRBV7-6 and TRBJ1-6; 7 bases map to TRBD1. V shed 5 bases, J shed 0 bases, and the junction held 4 bases outside the gene matches. CDR3 length: 16 residues. Germline-derived CDR1 and CDR2 are SGHVS and FNYEAQ. In DNA, the CDR3 is TGTGCCAGCAGCCGAGGGACAGACTCCTATAATTCACCCCTCCACTTT. This codes for CASSRGTDSYNSPLHF.

This clonotype was seen many times. The J gene is TRBJ2-7, the V gene TRBV5-1; the D is unclear. The CDR3 totals 15 residues. The ends were cut back, 1 base at V and 0 bases at J, with 11 bases in the middle. The germline V gene has CDR1 SGHRS and CDR2 YFSETQ. The CDR3 sequence: CASSLLSVSSYEQYF. The CDR3 coding sequence is TGCGCCAGCAGCTTGTTATCTGTGAGCTCCTACGAGCAGTACTTC. Full variable domain (missing parts from reference TRBV5-1 and TRBJ2-7): KAGVTQTPRYLIKTRGQQVTLSCSPISGHRSVSWYQQTPGQGLQFLFEYFSETQRNKGNFPGRFSGRQFSNSRSEMNVSTLELGDSALYLCASSLLSVSSYEQYFGPGTRLTVT.

The chain is built from TRBV9 and TRBJ2-1; 11 positions agree with TRBD1. CDR3 length: 15 amino acids. Trimming cost V 0 bases and J 7 bases; bases outside gene matches: 3. Germline V lookup: CDR1 SGDLS, CDR2 YYNGEE. CDR3 protein: CASSVEDRGLNEQFF. In DNA, the CDR3 is TGTGCCAGCAGCGTAGAGGACAGGGGGCTGAATGAGCAGTTCTTC.

This clonotype was detected ten times or more. The chain is built from TRBV6-2 or TRBV6-3 and TRBJ2-3, with 10 bases lining up with TRBD2. V lost 6 bases and J lost 2; bases outside the gene matches: 8. Germline-derived CDR1 and CDR2 are MNHEY and SVGEGT. This CDR3 region has 16 residues. The CDR3: CASRPQLAGPTDTQYF. The CDR3 DNA sequence: TGTGCCAGCAGACCACAACTAGCGGGGCCCACAGATACGCAGTATTTT.

The table lists this clonotype with many counts. The chain has TRBV5-1 and TRBJ2-2; 10 positions match TRBD1. The V gene's germline CDR1 is SGHRS and CDR2 YFSETQ. Losses at the gene ends were 3 bases for V and 3 bases for J; bases not matched to a gene: 2. The CDR3 runs 15 residues. The CDR3 region is CASSSGTGDTGELFF. The CDR3 DNA reads as TGCGCCAGCAGCTCCGGGACAGGGGACACCGGGGAGCTGTTTTTT.

As DNA, the CDR3 is TGCAGTGCTGCCGTGACCGAGACCCAGTACTTC. It is translated as CSAAVTETQYF. The chain couples TRBV20-1 to TRBJ2-5; D is unclear. This CDR3 has 11 amino acids. The V and J ends lost 5 bases and 5 bases respectively, with 9 bases between them. Germline V gene data show CDR1 as DFQATT and CDR2 as SNEGSKA (reference sequence).

This clonotype was recorded at least ten times. This sequence joins TRBV20-1 and TRBJ2-5; 10 bases are a match to TRBD2. Germline CDR1 reads DFQATT; CDR2 reads SNEGSKA (reference sequence). There are 15 residues in the CDR3. V was clipped by 0 bases and J by 7 bases; unmatched bases: 8. The CDR3 loop is CSARDPLAGEWTQYF. The CDR3 coding sequence is TGCAGTGCTAGAGATCCCCTAGCGGGGGAATGGACCCAGTACTTC.

About this clonotype itself: A read error may produce the germline difference seen at one junction end. The rearrangement links TRBV7-2 to TRBJ2-5; 12 bases match TRBD2. The CDR3 loop spans 17 amino acids. Germline CDR1 is SGHTA and CDR2 is FQGNSA. The CDR3 bases are TGTGCCATCAGCAACGCCCCTAGCGGGGGGGCCCTGGAGACCCAGTACTTC. It translates to CAISNAPSGGALETQYF. The whole variable domain, remainder taken from reference TRBV7-2 and TRBJ2-5, is GAGVSQSPSNKVTEKGKDVELRCDPISGHTALYWYRQSLGQGLEFLIYFQGNSAPDKSGLPSDRFSAERTGGSVSTLTIQRTQQEDSAVYLCAISNAPSGGALETQYFGPGTRLLVL.

This clonotype showed up many times. The genes are TRBV11-1 and TRBJ2-1; 13 nucleotides agree with TRBD2. The ends lost 2 bases at V and 4 bases at J; junction bases unmatched: 14. Germline V gene lookup returns CDR1 SGHAT and CDR2 FQDESV (reference sequence). The CDR3 has 20 residues. CDR3 sequence: CASSLRVGTSGERRYNEQFF. DNA of the CDR3: TGTGCCAGCAGCTTAAGGGTCGGGACTAGCGGGGAAAGAAGATACAATGAGCAGTTCTTC.

Regarding this clonotype: With a much larger clone just one base away, this may be a read error. The V call is TRBV4-1, the J call TRBJ2-7, with TRBD2 matching 8 bases. Germline lookup yields CDR1 MGHRA and CDR2 YSYEKL. The V segment lost 2 bases and the J segment 2 bases; nucleotides outside the gene matches: 14. There are 18 residues in the CDR3. The CDR3 DNA reads as TGCGCCAGCAGCCAATTTGTGACTAGCGTGGCTCTCGCCTACGAGCAGTACTTC. This codes for CASSQFVTSVALAYEQYF.

This clonotype has more than one count but fewer than ten. V is TRBV6-1 and J is TRBJ2-3; TRBD2 matches 10 bases. Trimming removed 6 bases from V and 5 bases from J; junction bases left unmatched: 2. The CDR3 covers 13 residues. Germline lookup yields CDR1 MNHNS and CDR2 SASEGT. CDR3 region: CASRAGGIDTQYF. The CDR3 DNA sequence: TGTGCCAGCAGAGCGGGGGGGATAGATACGCAGTATTTT.